The present entry profiles one T cell receptor beta chain with its context. In the study's own analysis: Amplification with reference gene primers provided the estimates of nucleated cell counts. Repertoires were generated with immunoSEQ multiplex PCR, while TCRdb's copy carries only in-frame clones and drops some. V and J calls and clone size are given by that table; D and trimming were obtained from the DNA. The table lists approximately 200,000 clones, about 91% of them singletons. Participants had their cohort set by participant-reported clinical history. The sample belongs to a study of blood T cell repertoires in COVID-19. Looking at the study overall: Donors in the United States, Italy and Spain gave samples during acute or convalescent COVID-19. T cells, B-cell-depleted T cells, or PBMCs supplied cDNA or gDNA.

The germline gives CDR1 SGHNT, CDR2 YENEEA. V gave up 0 bases and J gave up 3 bases; unmatched junction bases: 11. There are 18 residues in the CDR3. Sequencing used PBMCs or T cells enriched from blood (not recorded which). The receptor comes from a man aged 18 to 29 with acute COVID-19. The rearrangement joins TRBV11-3 to TRBJ1-5; 7 nucleotides match TRBD1. For the CDR3, the DNA is TGTGCCAGCAGCTTAGACTTACTCTGGACAGGTAACAATCAGCCCCAGCATTTT. Translation gives CASSLDLLWTGNNQPQHF.